This T cell receptor beta chain was profiled in a study of blood T cells in healthy people across ages. Deletions cut 2 bases from V and 8 bases from J, with 15 bases between. The germline gives CDR1 SGHTA, CDR2 FQGNSA. The CDR3 has 15 residues. Together with a sample-barcoded 5' primer, a J-beta primer mix was included in a second PCR lasting about 6 to 11 cycles. TCRdb called the 5' RACE reads again in MiXCR, with one record for every CDR3 protein. The sample has more than 800,000 distinct CDR3 sequences, more than 40% seen once. This sequence originates from a woman aged 55-75 years in good health. J is TRBJ1-4 and V is TRBV7-2; TRBD1 might be the D (5 bases). The sequenced sample was blood. The CDR3 nucleotides read TGTGCCAGCAGCTTAAGTTCAGGGTTGGGGGAAAAACTGTTTTTT. It translates to CASSLSSGLGEKLFF.